These 23 T cell receptor beta chains originate from one sample sequenced in a study of T cell changes during pregnancy in multiple sclerosis. Some clones are missing from TCRdb's copy, which holds only in-frame ones; the method was immunoSEQ multiplex PCR. The sample holds roughly 61,000 clones; approximately 93% are singletons and the top ten take more than 1.5%. The sequencing here drew on peripheral blood, taken after pregnancy. The receptors here all came from a female donor with multiple sclerosis, enrolled in a pregnancy study.

The chain recombines TRBV7-2 with TRBJ2-1; 8 positions match TRBD2. V gave up 9 bases and J gave up 3 bases; unmatched junction bases: 7. This CDR3 contains 14 residues. Germline V gene data show CDR1 as SGHTA and CDR2 as FQGNSA. CDR3 in amino acids: CASLREGHYNEQFF. CDR3 nucleotide sequence: TGTGCCAGTCTACGGGAGGGCCACTACAATGAGCAGTTCTTC.

V usage is TRBV19 and J usage is TRBJ2-2; tentative D call: TRBD2 (6 bases). The CDR3 runs 12 residues. The germline V gene encodes CDR1 LNHDA and CDR2 SQIVND (reference sequence). V was shortened by 6 bases and J by 5 bases, with 7 bases between the two germline ends. The CDR3 DNA sequence: TGTGCCAGTAGGGAGGGAACCGGGGAGCTGTTTTTT. It translates to CASREGTGELFF.

The CDR3 sequence is CASSLRPSGSWDEQFF. Here the CDR3 DNA reads TGTGCCAGCAGCTTGAGACCTAGCGGGAGTTGGGATGAGCAGTTCTTC. This chain links TRBV7-9 with TRBJ2-1, with TRBD2 identical over 10 bases. The CDR3 extends over 16 amino acids. V shed 3 bases and J 8 bases; nucleotides not matched to a gene: 10. CDR1 and CDR2 (germline): SEHNR, FQNEAQ (reference sequence).

This chain joins TRBV20-1 and TRBJ2-7; TRBD1 is a possible D gene (6 bases). Germline CDR1 is DFQATT and CDR2 is SNEGSKA (reference sequence). The V end was cut by 6 bases, the J end by 11 bases, with 17 bases between. The CDR3 length is 11 residues. CDR3 nucleotides: TGCAGTGCCGCAGGGGACGGCCTAAAGTACTTC. Translation gives CSAAGDGLKYF.

This chain uses TRBV29-1 with TRBJ2-1, with 8 bases identical to TRBD2. The V segment lost 3 bases and the J segment 4 bases; nucleotides outside the gene matches: 8. CDR3 size: 15 residues. Per the germline V gene, CDR1 is SQVTM and CDR2 is ANQGSEA. The CDR3 nucleotides are TGCAGCGTTGAGAGGGGTCTAGCGGGTTACAATGAGCAGTTCTTC. Amino acids: CSVERGLAGYNEQFF.

The chain is built from TRBV4-2 and TRBJ2-7; D gene ambiguous. Trimming took off 0 bases at V and 0 bases at J, with 9 bases between the two ends. Germline CDR1 is LGHNA and CDR2 is YNFKEQ. There are 15 residues in the CDR3. The CDR3 sequence is CASSQDPPGSYEQYF. The CDR3 bases are TGTGCCAGCAGCCAAGATCCCCCGGGCTCCTACGAGCAGTACTTC.

The V call is TRBV5-6, the J call TRBJ2-7; the D gene is possibly TRBD1 (6 bases). Germline V gene data show CDR1 as SGHDT and CDR2 as YYEEEE. V was trimmed by 3 bases and J by 3 bases, leaving 16 bases between them. This CDR3 comprises 15 residues. Here the CDR3 reads CASSYDRIEGYEQYF. The CDR3 bases are TGTGCCAGCAGCTATGACAGGATAGAGGGCTACGAGCAGTACTTC. The whole variable domain, filled in from reference TRBV5-6 and TRBJ2-7, reads DAGVTQSPTHLIKTRGQQVTLRCSPKSGHDTVSWYQQALGQGPQFIFQYYEEEERQRGNFPDRFSGHQFPNYSSELNVNALLLGDSALYLCASSYDRIEGYEQYFGPGTRLTVT.

V and J are TRBV7-2 and TRBJ2-1; TRBD1 agrees at 11 bases. The CDR3 loop spans 15 amino acids. Per germline, CDR1 SGHTA and CDR2 FQGNSA. Trimming took 5 bases from V and 7 from J; bases not matched to a gene: 7. This chain's CDR3 is CASSPPGTGGNEQFF. CDR3 coding DNA: TGTGCCAGCAGCCCACCCGGGACAGGGGGTAATGAGCAGTTCTTC.

This sequence joins TRBV29-1 and TRBJ2-1, with TRBD1 matching 7 bases. Germline loops: CDR1 SQVTM, CDR2 ANQGSEA. CDR3 length: 13 residues. V dropped 6 bases and J dropped 4; count of bases not matched to a gene: 6. The CDR3 here is CSVPGGPYNEQFF. CDR3 sequence (DNA): TGCAGCGTCCCAGGGGGACCTTACAATGAGCAGTTCTTC.

The chain combines TRBV7-2 with TRBJ2-7, with 10 bases fitting TRBD1. V shed 0 bases, J shed 5 bases, and the junction held 7 bases outside the gene matches. This CDR3 has 16 residues. Germline V CDR1 and CDR2: SGHTA, FQGNSA. The CDR3 coding sequence is TGTGCCAGCAGCTTAGCGGGGACAGGGGTTAGCGACGAGCAGTACTTC. It specifies CASSLAGTGVSDEQYF.

This chain links TRBV6-5 with TRBJ1-2, with D unclear. CDR3 length: 14 residues. From germline, CDR1 is MNHEY and CDR2 SVGAGI. Between the trimmed V and J ends, which lost 6 bases and 3 bases, there was a span of 14 bases. The CDR3 region is CASSPDNNYYGYTF. The CDR3 DNA reads as TGTGCCAGCAGCCCCGACAACAACTACTATGGCTACACCTTC.

V and J are TRBV2 and TRBJ2-7, with D possibly being TRBD2 (7 bases). Trimming cost V 2 bases and J 2 bases, with 13 bases left between them. The CDR3 consists of 15 residues. The germline V gene encodes CDR1 SNHLY and CDR2 FYNNEI. The CDR3 DNA reads TGTGCCAGCAGTGAATGGGGGGGCGGCCCCTACGAGCAGTACTTC. Translating it yields CASSEWGGGPYEQYF.

The chain links TRBV27 to TRBJ2-5; 7 bases fit TRBD1. This CDR3 region has 13 residues. Germline lookup yields CDR1 MNHEY and CDR2 SMNVEV (reference sequence). The V and J ends lost 5 bases and 5 bases, in that order; junction bases with no gene match: 5. The CDR3 coding sequence is TGTGCCAGCAGTCGACAGGGTATGGAGACCCAGTACTTC. Its translation is CASSRQGMETQYF.

J is TRBJ2-3 and V is TRBV6-5, with D possibly being TRBD2 (6 bases). CDR1 is MNHEY and CDR2 is SVGAGI in the germline V gene. Trimming left V 6 bases short and J 2 bases short, with 12 bases between. This CDR3 region has 14 residues. CDR3 protein: CASSSGRDTDTQYF. CDR3 DNA: TGTGCCAGCAGCTCTGGGCGGGACACAGATACGCAGTATTTT.

The chain uses TRBV6-4 and TRBJ1-3, with TRBD1 identical over 7 bases. J was trimmed by 4 bases and V by 6 bases; bases with no gene match: 3. CDR1 is MRHNA and CDR2 is SNTAGT in the germline V gene. The CDR3 covers 13 residues. The CDR3 is CASRQGIGNTIYF. Here the CDR3 DNA reads TGTGCCAGCAGACAGGGGATAGGAAACACCATATATTTT.

J is TRBJ2-1 and V is TRBV7-6; perhaps TRBD2 as D (6 bases). Germline V gene lookup returns CDR1 SGHVS and CDR2 FNYEAQ. The CDR3 contains 17 residues. V gave up 4 bases and J gave up 0 bases, with 16 bases separating them. In DNA, the CDR3 is TGTGCCAGCAGCTGGGCGGGACTCTCGAGCTCCTACAATGAGCAGTTCTTC. Residues: CASSWAGLSSSYNEQFF.

This clone was counted a single time. V usage is TRBV7-3 and J usage is TRBJ2-2; TRBD2 matches at 9 bases. CDR1 and CDR2 from the germline V gene are SGHTA and FQGTGA. This CDR3 comprises 15 residues. V shed 3 bases and J 5 bases; nucleotides not matched to a gene: 4. CDR3 sequence reads: CASSFGTSSTGELFF. CDR3 nucleotides: TGTGCCAGCAGCTTCGGGACTAGCAGTACCGGGGAGCTGTTTTTT.

V and J are TRBV7-2 and TRBJ2-5, with D hard to call. The CDR3 spans 16 residues. Trimming cost V 5 bases and J 1 base, with 17 bases left between them. Per the germline V gene, CDR1 is SGHTA and CDR2 is FQGNSA. The CDR3 bases are TGTGCCAGCAGCAACGCGCGAGGAACACCCCAAGAGACCCAGTACTTC. As protein: CASSNARGTPQETQYF. Complete variable domain (other parts from reference TRBV7-2 and TRBJ2-5): GAGVSQSPSNKVTEKGKDVELRCDPISGHTALYWYRQSLGQGLEFLIYFQGNSAPDKSGLPSDRFSAERTGGSVSTLTIQRTQQEDSAVYLCASSNARGTPQETQYFGPGTRLLVL.

The chain has TRBV30 and TRBJ1-1; D not certain. Germline lookup yields CDR1 GTSNPN and CDR2 SVGIG (reference sequence). CDR3 size: 13 residues. With 2 bases removed from V and 1 base from J, the gap between germline ends came to 8 bases. This CDR3 is CAWSSTPNTEAFF. DNA for the CDR3: TGTGCCTGGAGTTCCACACCGAACACTGAAGCTTTCTTT.

The gene calls are TRBV7-9 and TRBJ2-5; tentative D call: TRBD1 (6 bases). The V and J ends lost 3 bases and 5 bases respectively, with 13 bases between them. Germline assignment: CDR1 SEHNR and CDR2 FQNEAQ (reference sequence). The CDR3 length is 14 residues. The CDR3 sequence: CASSFNPGQETQYF. The CDR3 nucleotides read TGTGCCAGCAGCTTTAATCCTGGACAGGAGACCCAGTACTTC.

The chain couples TRBV11-3 to TRBJ2-2; TRBD1 aligns across 8 bases. This CDR3 has 15 amino acids. Unmatched junction bases numbered 6, after V lost 4 bases and J lost 5 bases. The germline CDR1 and CDR2 sequences are SGHNT and YENEEA. The chain's CDR3 is CASSYGQGPTGELFF. The CDR3 nucleotides read TGTGCCAGCAGCTACGGACAGGGACCAACCGGGGAGCTGTTTTTT.

This chain's CDR3 is CASSKGQVYEQYF. CDR3 DNA sequence: TGTGCCAGCAGCAAGGGACAGGTCTACGAGCAGTACTTC. This chain links TRBV7-2 with TRBJ2-7, with TRBD1 matching over 8 bases. The germline gives CDR1 SGHTA, CDR2 FQGNSA. V lost 5 bases, J lost 3 bases, and 3 bases stayed unmatched. This CDR3 has 13 amino acids.

The chain employs TRBV5-1 and TRBJ2-5; 11 nucleotides agree with TRBD1. The CDR3 spans 15 residues. Losses at the gene ends were 0 bases for V and 5 bases for J; bases not matched to a gene: 3. Germline CDR1 is SGHRS and CDR2 is YFSETQ. CDR3 residues: CASSLVDRGLETQYF. CDR3 in DNA: TGCGCCAGCAGCTTGGTGGACAGGGGGCTTGAGACCCAGTACTTC.